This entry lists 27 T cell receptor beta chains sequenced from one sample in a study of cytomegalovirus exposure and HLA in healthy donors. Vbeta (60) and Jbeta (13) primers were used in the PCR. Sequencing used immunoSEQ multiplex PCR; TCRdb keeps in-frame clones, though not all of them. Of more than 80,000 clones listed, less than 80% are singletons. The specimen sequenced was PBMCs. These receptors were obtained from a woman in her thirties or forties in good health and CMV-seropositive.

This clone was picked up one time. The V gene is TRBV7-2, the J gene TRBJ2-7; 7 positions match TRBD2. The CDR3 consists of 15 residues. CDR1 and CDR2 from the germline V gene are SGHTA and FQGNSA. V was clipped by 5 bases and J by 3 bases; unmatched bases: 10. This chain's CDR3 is CASSPTPGGYYEQYF. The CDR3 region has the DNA TGTGCCAGCAGCCCGACCCCGGGGGGATACTACGAGCAGTACTTC.

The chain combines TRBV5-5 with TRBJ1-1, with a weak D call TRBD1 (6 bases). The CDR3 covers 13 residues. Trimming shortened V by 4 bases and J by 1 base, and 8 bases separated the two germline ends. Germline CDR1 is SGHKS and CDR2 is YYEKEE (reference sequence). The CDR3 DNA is TGTGCCAGCAGCGAACAGGGGAACACTGAAGCTTTCTTT. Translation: CASSEQGNTEAFF.

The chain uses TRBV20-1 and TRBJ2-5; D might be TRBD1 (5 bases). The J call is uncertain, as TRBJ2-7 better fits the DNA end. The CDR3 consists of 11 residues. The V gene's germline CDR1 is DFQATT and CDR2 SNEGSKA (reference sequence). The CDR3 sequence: CSASKGLEQYF. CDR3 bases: TGCAGTGCTAGTAAGGGGCTCGAGCAGTACTTC.

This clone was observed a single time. CDR3 in DNA: TGTGCCAGCTCAGTTAGCGGGAGCACAGATACGCAGTATTTT. This translates into CASSVSGSTDTQYF. The chain carries TRBV18 and TRBJ2-3; 7 nucleotides align to TRBD2. The germline V gene has CDR1 KGHSH and CDR2 LQKENI. The J segment lost 0 bases and the V segment lost 5 bases, leaving 2 bases of the junction unmatched. This CDR3 has 14 amino acids.

CDR3 DNA: TGTGCCAGCCACAGGGGGCCGAACACCGGGGAGCTGTTTTTT. Translated, it gives CASHRGPNTGELFF. V usage is TRBV2 and J usage is TRBJ2-2; 9 nucleotides line up with TRBD1. The V gene end was trimmed by 8 bases and the J gene end by 0 bases; junction bases not matched to a gene: 1. The CDR3 has 14 amino acids. The V gene's germline CDR1 is SNHLY and CDR2 FYNNEI.

CDR3 nucleotides: TGCGCCAGCAGCCAAGAGGCGGGAATCTCACGGGAGCAGTTCTTC. Translation: CASSQEAGISREQFF. The chain is built from TRBV4-3 and TRBJ2-1; possibly TRBD2 for D (6 bases). Between the trimmed V and J ends, which lost 0 bases and 10 bases, there was a span of 16 bases. The CDR3 totals 15 residues. Germline CDR1 LGHNA, CDR2 YSLEER.

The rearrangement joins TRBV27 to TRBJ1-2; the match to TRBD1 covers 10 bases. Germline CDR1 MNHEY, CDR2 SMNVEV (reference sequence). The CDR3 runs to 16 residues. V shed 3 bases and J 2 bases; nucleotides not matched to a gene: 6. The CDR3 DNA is TGTGCCAGCAGTTTCCGACAGGGGGCCTTAAACTATGGCTACACCTTC. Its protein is CASSFRQGALNYGYTF.

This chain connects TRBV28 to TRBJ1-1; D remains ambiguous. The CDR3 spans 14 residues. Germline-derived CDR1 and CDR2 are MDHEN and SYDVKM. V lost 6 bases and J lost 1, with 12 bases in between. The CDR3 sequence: CASSLWQKNTEAFF. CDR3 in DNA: TGTGCCAGCAGCCTTTGGCAGAAGAACACTGAAGCTTTCTTT.

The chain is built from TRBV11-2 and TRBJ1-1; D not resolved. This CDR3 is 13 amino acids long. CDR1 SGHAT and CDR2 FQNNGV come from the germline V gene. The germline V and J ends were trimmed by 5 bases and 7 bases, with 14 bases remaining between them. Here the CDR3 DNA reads TGTGCCAGCAGCCGCGCCCTAGTTAATGAAGCTTTCTTT. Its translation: CASSRALVNEAFF.

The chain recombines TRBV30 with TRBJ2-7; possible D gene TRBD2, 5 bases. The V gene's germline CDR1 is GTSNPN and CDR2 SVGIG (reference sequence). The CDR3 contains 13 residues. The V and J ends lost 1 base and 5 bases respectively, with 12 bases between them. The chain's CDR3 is CAWSAGVGDEQYF. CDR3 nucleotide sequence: TGTGCCTGGAGTGCCGGGGTCGGGGACGAGCAGTACTTC.

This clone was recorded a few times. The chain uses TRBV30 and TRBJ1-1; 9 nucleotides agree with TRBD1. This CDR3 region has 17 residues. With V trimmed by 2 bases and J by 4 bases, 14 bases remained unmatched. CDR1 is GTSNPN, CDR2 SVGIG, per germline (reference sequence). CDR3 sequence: CAWSKEGTGGESTEAFF. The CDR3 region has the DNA TGTGCCTGGAGTAAAGAGGGAACAGGGGGCGAGAGCACTGAAGCTTTCTTT.

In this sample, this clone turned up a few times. The CDR3 protein is CASSTGTRLFF. In DNA, the CDR3 is TGTGCCAGCAGCACCGGGACTAGACTGTTCTTC. This chain uses TRBV7-6 with TRBJ2-1; 8 bases fit TRBD2. Germline loops: CDR1 SGHVS, CDR2 FNYEAQ. This CDR3 has 11 residues. The V segment lost 5 bases and the J segment 15 bases; nucleotides outside the gene matches: 6.

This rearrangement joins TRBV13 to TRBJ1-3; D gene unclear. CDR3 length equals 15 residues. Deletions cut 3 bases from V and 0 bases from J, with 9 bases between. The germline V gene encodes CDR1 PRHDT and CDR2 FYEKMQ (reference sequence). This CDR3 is CASSFGYYSGNTIYF. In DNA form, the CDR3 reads TGTGCCAGCAGCTTTGGATACTACTCTGGAAACACCATATATTTT.

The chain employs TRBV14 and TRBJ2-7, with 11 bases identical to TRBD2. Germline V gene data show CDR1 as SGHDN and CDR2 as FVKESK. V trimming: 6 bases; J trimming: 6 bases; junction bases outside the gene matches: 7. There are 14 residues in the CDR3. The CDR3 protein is CASRMTSGIGEQYF. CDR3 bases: TGTGCCAGCAGGATGACTAGCGGGATTGGCGAGCAGTACTTC.

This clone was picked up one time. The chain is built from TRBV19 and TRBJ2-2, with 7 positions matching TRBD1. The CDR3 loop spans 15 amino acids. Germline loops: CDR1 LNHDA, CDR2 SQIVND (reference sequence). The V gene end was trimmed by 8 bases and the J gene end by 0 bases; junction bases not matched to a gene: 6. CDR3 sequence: CASRTGTANTGELFF. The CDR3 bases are TGTGCCAGTCGGACCGGGACAGCGAACACCGGGGAGCTGTTTTTT.

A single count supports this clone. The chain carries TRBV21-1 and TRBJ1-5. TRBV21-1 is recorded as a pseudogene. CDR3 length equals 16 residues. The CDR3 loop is CASSKALENSNQPQHF. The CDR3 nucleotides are TGTGCCAGCAGCAAAGCGCTTGAGAATAGCAATCAGCCCCAGCATTTT.

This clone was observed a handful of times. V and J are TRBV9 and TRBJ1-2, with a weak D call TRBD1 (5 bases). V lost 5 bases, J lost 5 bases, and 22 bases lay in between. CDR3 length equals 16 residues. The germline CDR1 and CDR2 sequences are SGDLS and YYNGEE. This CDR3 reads CASSPIPGGALYGYTF. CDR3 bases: TGTGCCAGCAGTCCAATCCCCGGGGGAGCCCTGTATGGCTACACCTTC.

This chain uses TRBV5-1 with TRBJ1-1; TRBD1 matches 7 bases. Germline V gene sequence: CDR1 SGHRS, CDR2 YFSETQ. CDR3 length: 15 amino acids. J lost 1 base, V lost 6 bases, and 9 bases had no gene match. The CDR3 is CASTLGAGGNTEAFF. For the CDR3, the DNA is TGCGCCAGCACCCTGGGGGCAGGGGGGAACACTGAAGCTTTCTTT.

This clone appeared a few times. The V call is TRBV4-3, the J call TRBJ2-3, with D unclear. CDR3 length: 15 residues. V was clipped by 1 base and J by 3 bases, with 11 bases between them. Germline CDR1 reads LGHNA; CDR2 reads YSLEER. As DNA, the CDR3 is TGCGCCAGCAGCCAAGTTGATTCCAGAACAGATACGCAGTATTTT. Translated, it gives CASSQVDSRTDTQYF.

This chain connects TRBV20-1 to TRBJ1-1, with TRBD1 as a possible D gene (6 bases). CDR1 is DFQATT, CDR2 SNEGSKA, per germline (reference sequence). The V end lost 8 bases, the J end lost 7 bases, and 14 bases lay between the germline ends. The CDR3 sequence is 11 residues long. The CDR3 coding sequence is TGCAGTCAAGCCCAGGGGTTTGAAGCTTTCTTT. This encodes CSQAQGFEAFF.

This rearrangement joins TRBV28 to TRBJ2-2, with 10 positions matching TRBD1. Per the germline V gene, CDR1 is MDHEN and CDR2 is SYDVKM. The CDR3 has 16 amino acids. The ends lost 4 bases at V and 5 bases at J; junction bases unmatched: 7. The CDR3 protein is CASSSRTGGLTGELFF. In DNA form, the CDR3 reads TGTGCCAGCAGTTCAAGGACAGGGGGGTTGACCGGGGAGCTGTTTTTT.

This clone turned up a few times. The CDR3 reads CASSNRDRVYGYTF. The CDR3 nucleotides are TGTGCCAGCAGTAACCGGGACAGGGTCTATGGCTACACCTTC. The V gene is TRBV6-1, the J gene TRBJ1-2, with 9 nucleotides matching TRBD1. V was clipped by 5 bases and J by 4 bases; unmatched bases: 5. In germline, CDR1 is MNHNS, CDR2 SASEGT. This CDR3 contains 14 residues.

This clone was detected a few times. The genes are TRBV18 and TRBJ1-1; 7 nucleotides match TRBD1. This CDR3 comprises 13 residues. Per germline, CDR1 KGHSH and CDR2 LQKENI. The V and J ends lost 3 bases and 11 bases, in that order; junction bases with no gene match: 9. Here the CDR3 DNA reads TGTGCCAGCTCACCTCGCCTTGGACAGGAGGCTTTCTTT. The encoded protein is CASSPRLGQEAFF.

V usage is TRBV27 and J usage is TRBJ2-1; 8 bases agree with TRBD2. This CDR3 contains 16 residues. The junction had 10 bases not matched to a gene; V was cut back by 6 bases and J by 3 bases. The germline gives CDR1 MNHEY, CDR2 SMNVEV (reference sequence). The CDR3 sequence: CASRDPGLGHYNEQFF. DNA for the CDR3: TGTGCCAGCAGAGACCCGGGACTAGGGCACTACAATGAGCAGTTCTTC.

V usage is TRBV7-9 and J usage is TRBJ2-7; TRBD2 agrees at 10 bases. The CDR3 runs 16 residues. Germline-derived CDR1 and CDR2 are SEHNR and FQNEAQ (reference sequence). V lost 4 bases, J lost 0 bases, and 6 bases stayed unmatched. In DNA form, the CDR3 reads TGTGCCAGCAGCTCTGTGACTAGCGGGTTCTCCTACGAGCAGTACTTC. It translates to CASSSVTSGFSYEQYF.

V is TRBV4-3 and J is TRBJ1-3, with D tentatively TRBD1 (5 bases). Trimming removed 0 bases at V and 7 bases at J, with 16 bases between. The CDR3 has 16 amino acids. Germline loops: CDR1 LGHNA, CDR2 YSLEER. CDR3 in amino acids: CASSQDPGSNRNTIYF. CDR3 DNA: TGCGCCAGCAGCCAAGATCCAGGGTCAAATCGTAACACCATATATTTT.

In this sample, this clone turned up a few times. CDR3 in amino acids: CASSQESFRTGIPYEQYF. In nucleotides, the CDR3 is TGCGCCAGCAGCCAAGAAAGTTTTCGGACTGGCATACCCTACGAGCAGTACTTC. The J gene is TRBJ2-5, the V gene TRBV4-3; a weak D match, TRBD2 (5 bases). The end of the DNA is better explained by TRBJ2-7, so the J call may be wrong. The V gene's germline CDR1 is LGHNA and CDR2 YSLEER. The CDR3 spans 18 residues.